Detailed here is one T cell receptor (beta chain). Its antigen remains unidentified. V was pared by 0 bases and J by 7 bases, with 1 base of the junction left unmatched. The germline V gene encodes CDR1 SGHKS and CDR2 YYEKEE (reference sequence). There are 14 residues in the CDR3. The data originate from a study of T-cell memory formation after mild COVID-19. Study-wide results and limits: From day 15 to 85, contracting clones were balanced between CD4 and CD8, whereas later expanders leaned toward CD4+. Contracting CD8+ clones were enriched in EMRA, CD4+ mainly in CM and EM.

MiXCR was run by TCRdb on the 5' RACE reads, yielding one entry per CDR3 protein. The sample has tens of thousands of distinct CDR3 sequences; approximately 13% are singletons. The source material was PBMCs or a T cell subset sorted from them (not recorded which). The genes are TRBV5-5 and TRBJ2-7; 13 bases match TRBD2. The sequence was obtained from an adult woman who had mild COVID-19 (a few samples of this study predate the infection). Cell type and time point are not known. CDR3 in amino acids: CASSLAGLAGEQYF. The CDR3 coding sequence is TGTGCCAGCAGCTTGGCGGGACTAGCGGGAGAGCAGTACTTC.